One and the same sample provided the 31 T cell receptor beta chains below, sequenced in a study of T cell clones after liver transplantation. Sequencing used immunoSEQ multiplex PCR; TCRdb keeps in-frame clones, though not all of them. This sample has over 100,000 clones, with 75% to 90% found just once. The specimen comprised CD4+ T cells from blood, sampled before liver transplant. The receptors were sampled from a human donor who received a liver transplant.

The CDR3 coding sequence is TGCGCCAGCAGCCAAGGTCACAGGGCGGATGAGCAGTTCTTC. Amino acids: CASSQGHRADEQFF. This sequence joins TRBV4-3 and TRBJ2-1; tentatively, D is TRBD1 (6 bases). The CDR3 runs 14 residues. Germline-derived CDR1 and CDR2 are LGHNA and YSLEER. The germline V and J ends were trimmed by 1 base and 8 bases, with 12 bases remaining between them.

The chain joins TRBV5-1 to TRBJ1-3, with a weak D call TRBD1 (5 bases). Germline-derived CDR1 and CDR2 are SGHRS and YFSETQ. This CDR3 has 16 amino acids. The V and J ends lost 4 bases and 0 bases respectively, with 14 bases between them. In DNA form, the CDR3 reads TGCGCCAGCAGCCTAGGGGATAAGAGCTCTGGAAACACCATATATTTT. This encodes CASSLGDKSSGNTIYF.

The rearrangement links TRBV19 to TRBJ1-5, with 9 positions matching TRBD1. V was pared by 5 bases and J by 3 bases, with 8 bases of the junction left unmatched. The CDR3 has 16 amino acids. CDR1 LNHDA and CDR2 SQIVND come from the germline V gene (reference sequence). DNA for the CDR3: TGTGCCAGTAGTCCATGGGGACAGGGTCTCAATCAGCCCCAGCATTTT. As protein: CASSPWGQGLNQPQHF. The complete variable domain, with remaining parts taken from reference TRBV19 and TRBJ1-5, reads DGGITQSPKYLFRKEGQNVTLSCEQNLNHDAMYWYRQDPGQGLRLIYYSQIVNDFQKGDIAEGYSVSREKKESFPLTVTSAQKNPTAFYLCASSPWGQGLNQPQHFGDGTRLSIL.

This CDR3 is CASRAGASGDITGELFF. The CDR3 DNA sequence: TGTGCCAGCAGAGCAGGGGCTAGCGGGGATATCACCGGGGAGCTGTTTTTT. J is TRBJ2-2 and V is TRBV2, with 9 bases lining up with TRBD2. Germline CDR1 SNHLY, CDR2 FYNNEI. The junction had 12 bases not matched to a gene; V was cut back by 6 bases and J by 4 bases. The CDR3 has 17 residues.

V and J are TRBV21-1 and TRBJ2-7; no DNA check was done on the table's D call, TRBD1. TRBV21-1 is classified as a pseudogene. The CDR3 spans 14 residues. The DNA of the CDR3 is TGTGCCAGCAGCCAGGGACAGGGGGCCGGTGAGCAGTACTTC. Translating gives CASSQGQGAGEQYF.

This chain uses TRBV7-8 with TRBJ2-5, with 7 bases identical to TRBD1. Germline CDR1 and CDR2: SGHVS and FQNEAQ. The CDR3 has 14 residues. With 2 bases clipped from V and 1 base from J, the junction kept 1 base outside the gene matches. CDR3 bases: TGTGCCAGCAGCTTAAGGACAGGCCAAGAGACCCAGTACTTC. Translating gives CASSLRTGQETQYF.

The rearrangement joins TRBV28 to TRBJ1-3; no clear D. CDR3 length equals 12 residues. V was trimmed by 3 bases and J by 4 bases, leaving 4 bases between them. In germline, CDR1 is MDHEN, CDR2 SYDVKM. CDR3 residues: CASSLVGNTIYF. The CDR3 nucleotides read TGTGCCAGCAGTTTGGTGGGAAACACCATATATTTT.

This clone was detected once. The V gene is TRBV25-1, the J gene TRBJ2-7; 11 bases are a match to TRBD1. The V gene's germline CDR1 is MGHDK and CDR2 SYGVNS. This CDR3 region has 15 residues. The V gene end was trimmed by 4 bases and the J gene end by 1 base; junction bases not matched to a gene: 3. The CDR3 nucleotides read TGTGCCAGCAGTGGGGACAGGGGGAGTTCCTACGAGCAGTACTTC. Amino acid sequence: CASSGDRGSSYEQYF.

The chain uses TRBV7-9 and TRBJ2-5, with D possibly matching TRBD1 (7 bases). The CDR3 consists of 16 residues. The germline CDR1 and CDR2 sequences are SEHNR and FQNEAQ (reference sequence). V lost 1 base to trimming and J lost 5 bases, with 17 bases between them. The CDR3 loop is CASSLEGEEGAETQYF. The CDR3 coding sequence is TGTGCCAGCAGCTTAGAGGGGGAGGAGGGGGCGGAGACCCAGTACTTC. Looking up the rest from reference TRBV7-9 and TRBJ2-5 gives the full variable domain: DTGVSQNPRHKITKRGQNVTFRCDPISEHNRLYWYRQTLGQGPEFLTYFQNEAQLEKSRLLSDRFSAERPKGSFSTLEIQRTEQGDSAMYLCASSLEGEEGAETQYFGPGTRLLVL.

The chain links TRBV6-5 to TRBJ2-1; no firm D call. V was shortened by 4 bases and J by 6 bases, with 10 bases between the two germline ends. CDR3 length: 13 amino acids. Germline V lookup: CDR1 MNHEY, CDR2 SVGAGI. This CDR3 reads CASSLGHFNEQFF. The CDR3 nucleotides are TGTGCCAGCAGTTTAGGGCACTTCAATGAGCAGTTCTTC.

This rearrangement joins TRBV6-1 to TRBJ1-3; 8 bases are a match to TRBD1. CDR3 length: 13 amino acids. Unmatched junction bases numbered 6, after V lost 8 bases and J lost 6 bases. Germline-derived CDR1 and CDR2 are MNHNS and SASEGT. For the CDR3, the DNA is TGTGCCAGCTCAGGGGGCGCGAAAAACACCATATATTTT. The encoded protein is CASSGGAKNTIYF.

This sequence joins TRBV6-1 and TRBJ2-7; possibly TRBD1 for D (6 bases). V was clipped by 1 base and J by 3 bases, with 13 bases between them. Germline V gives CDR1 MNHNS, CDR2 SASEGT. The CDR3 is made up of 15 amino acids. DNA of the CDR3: TGTGCCAGCAGTGAAGTGACGGACAGCTTCTACGAGCAGTACTTC. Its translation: CASSEVTDSFYEQYF.

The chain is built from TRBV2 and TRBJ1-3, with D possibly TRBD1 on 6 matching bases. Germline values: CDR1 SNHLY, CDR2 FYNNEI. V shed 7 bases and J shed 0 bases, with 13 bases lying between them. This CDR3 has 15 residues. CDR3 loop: CASNAGERSGNTIYF. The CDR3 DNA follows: TGTGCCAGCAATGCAGGGGAACGCTCTGGAAACACCATATATTTT.

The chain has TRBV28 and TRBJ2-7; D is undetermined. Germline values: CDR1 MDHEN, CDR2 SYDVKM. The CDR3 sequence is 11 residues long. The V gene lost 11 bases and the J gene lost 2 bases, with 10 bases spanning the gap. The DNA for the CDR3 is TGTGCCTCCAAATCGACCTACGAGCAGTACTTC. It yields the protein CASKSTYEQYF.

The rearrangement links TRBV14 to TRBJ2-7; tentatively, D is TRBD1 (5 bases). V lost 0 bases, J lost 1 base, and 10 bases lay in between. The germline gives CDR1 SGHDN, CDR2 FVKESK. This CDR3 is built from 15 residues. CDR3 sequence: CASSQEAGPSYEQYF. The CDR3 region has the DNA TGTGCCAGCAGCCAAGAGGCAGGGCCGTCCTACGAGCAGTACTTC.

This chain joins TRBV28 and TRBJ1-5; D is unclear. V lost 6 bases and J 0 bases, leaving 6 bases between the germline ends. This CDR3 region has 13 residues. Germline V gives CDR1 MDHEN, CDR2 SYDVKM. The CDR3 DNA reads TGTGCCAGCAGGCCGATTAGCAATCAGCCCCAGCATTTT. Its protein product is CASRPISNQPQHF.

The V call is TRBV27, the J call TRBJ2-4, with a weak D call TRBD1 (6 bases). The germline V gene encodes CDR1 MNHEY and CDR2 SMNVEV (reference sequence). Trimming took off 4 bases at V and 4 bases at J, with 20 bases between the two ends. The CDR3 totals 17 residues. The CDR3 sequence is CASSSIGWGPTKNIQYF. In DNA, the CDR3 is TGTGCCAGCAGTTCAATCGGGTGGGGGCCGACTAAAAACATTCAGTACTTC.

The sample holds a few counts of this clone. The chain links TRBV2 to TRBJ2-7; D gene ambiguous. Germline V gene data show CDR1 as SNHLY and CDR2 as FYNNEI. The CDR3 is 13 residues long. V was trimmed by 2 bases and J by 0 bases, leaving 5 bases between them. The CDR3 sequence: CASSERVSYEQYF. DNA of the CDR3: TGTGCCAGCAGTGAAAGGGTCTCCTACGAGCAGTACTTC.

CDR3 in DNA: TGTGCCAGCAGCGTAGAGTCCAGCGACACTGAAGCTTTCTTT. Amino acids: CASSVESSDTEAFF. J is TRBJ1-1 and V is TRBV9; unclear D gene. Germline values: CDR1 SGDLS, CDR2 YYNGEE. The CDR3 covers 14 residues. V was shortened by 0 bases and J by 3 bases, with 9 bases between the two germline ends.

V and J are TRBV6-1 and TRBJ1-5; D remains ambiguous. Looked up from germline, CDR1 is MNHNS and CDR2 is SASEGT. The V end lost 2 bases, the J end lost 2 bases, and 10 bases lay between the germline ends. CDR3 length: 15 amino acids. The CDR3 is CASSENPGGNQPQHF. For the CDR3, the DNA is TGTGCCAGCAGTGAAAATCCGGGTGGCAATCAGCCCCAGCATTTT.

DNA for the CDR3: TGTGCTAGTGGCCAATACTCTGGAAACACCATATATTTT. Protein product: CASGQYSGNTIYF. The V gene is TRBV12-5, the J gene TRBJ1-3; D not certain. CDR1 and CDR2 from the germline V gene are LGHNT and FRNRAP. The V end lost 6 bases, the J end lost 0 bases, and 6 bases lay between the germline ends. The CDR3 consists of 13 residues.

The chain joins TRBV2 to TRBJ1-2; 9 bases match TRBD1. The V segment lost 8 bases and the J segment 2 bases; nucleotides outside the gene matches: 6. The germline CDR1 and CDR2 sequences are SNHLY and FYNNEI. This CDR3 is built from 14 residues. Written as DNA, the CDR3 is TGTGCCAGCCAATTACAGGGGGCGAACTATGGCTACACCTTC. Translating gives CASQLQGANYGYTF.

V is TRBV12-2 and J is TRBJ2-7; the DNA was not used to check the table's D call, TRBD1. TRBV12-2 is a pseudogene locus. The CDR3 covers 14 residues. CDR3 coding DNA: TGTGCAAGTCGCTTAGCGGCAGGGGGCAGCGAGCAGTACTTC. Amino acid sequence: CASRLAAGGSEQYF.

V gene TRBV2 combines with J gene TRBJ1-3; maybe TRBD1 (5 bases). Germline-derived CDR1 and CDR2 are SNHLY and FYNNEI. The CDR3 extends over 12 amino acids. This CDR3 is CGGSGGGNTIYF. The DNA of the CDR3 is TGTGGGGGGAGCGGTGGAGGAAACACCATATATTTT.

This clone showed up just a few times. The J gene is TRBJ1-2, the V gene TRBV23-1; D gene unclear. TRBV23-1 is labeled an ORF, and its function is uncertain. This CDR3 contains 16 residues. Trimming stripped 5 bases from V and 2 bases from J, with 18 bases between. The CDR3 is CASSGIWATANYGYTF. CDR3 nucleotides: TGCGCCAGCAGTGGAATCTGGGCAACCGCGAACTATGGCTACACCTTC.

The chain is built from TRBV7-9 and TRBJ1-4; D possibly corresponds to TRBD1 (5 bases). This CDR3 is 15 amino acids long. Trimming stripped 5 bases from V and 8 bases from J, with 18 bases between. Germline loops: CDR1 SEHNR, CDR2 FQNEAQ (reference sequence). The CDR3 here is CASSPGGGPREKLFF. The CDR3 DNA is TGTGCCAGCAGCCCCGGGGGGGGTCCCCGGGAAAAACTGTTTTTT.

CDR3 in amino acids: CASSLTVTSGRLSSYNEQFF. The CDR3 DNA sequence: TGTGCCAGCAGCTTAACGGTGACTAGCGGGAGGCTTAGCTCCTACAATGAGCAGTTCTTC. The V and J genes are TRBV7-3 and TRBJ2-1, with TRBD2 identical over 13 bases. The CDR3 runs to 20 residues. Germline assignment: CDR1 SGHTA and CDR2 FQGTGA. Trimming cost V 0 bases and J 0 bases; bases outside gene matches: 8.

The CDR3 region has the DNA TGTGCCAGTAGTACAGACAGGGTTGGTGGCTACACCTTC. Translation gives CASSTDRVGGYTF. The chain carries TRBV19 and TRBJ1-2; the match to TRBD1 covers 7 bases. This CDR3 has 13 residues. The J segment lost 7 bases and the V segment lost 4 bases, leaving 6 bases of the junction unmatched. Germline CDR1 is LNHDA and CDR2 is SQIVND (reference sequence).

CDR3 in DNA: TGCGCCAGCAGCTTGGGACAGGGCCCAAGCTCCTACGAGCAGTACTTC. Residues: CASSLGQGPSSYEQYF. V is TRBV5-1 and J is TRBJ2-7; 7 nucleotides line up with TRBD1. The CDR3 is made up of 16 amino acids. After removal of 0 bases from V and 0 bases from J, the junction contained 6 bases not matched to a gene. Per the germline V gene, CDR1 is SGHRS and CDR2 is YFSETQ. Combining the CDR3 with reference TRBV5-1 and TRBJ2-7 gives the whole variable domain KAGVTQTPRYLIKTRGQQVTLSCSPISGHRSVSWYQQTPGQGLQFLFEYFSETQRNKGNFPGRFSGRQFSNSRSEMNVSTLELGDSALYLCASSLGQGPSSYEQYFGPGTRLTVT.

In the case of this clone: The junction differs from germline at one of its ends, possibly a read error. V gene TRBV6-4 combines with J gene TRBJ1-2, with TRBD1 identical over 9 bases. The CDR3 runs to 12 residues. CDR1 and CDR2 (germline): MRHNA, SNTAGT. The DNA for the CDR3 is TGTGCCAGCAGTACGGGACAGGGCGTCCCTGTCTTC. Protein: CASSTGQGVPVF.

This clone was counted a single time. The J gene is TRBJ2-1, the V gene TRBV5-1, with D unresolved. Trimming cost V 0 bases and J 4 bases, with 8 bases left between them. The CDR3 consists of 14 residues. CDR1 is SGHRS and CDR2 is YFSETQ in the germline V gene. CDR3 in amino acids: CASSLADTYNEQFF. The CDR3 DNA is TGCGCCAGCAGCTTGGCGGATACGTACAATGAGCAGTTCTTC.